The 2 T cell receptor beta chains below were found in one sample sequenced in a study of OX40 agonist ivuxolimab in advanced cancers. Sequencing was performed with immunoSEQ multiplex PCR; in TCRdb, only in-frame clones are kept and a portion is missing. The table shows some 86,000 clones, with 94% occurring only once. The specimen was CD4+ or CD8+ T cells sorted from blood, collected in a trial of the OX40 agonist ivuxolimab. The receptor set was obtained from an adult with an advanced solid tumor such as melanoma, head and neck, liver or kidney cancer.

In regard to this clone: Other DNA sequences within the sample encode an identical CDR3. DNA of the CDR3: TGCGCCAGCAGCCAAGATACCGGGGAGCTGTTTTTT. This gives the protein CASSQDTGELFF. J is TRBJ2-2 and V is TRBV4-1; no reliable D call. V was pared by 0 bases and J by 5 bases, with 1 base between. The germline gives CDR1 MGHRA, CDR2 YSYEKL. The CDR3 loop spans 12 amino acids.

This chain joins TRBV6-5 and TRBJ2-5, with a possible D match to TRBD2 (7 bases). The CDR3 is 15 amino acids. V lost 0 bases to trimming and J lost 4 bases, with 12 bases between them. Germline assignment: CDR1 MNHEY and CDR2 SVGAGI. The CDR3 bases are TGTGCCAGCAGTTACTCTCGGGGGGCCCCAGAGACCCAGTACTTC. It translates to CASSYSRGAPETQYF.